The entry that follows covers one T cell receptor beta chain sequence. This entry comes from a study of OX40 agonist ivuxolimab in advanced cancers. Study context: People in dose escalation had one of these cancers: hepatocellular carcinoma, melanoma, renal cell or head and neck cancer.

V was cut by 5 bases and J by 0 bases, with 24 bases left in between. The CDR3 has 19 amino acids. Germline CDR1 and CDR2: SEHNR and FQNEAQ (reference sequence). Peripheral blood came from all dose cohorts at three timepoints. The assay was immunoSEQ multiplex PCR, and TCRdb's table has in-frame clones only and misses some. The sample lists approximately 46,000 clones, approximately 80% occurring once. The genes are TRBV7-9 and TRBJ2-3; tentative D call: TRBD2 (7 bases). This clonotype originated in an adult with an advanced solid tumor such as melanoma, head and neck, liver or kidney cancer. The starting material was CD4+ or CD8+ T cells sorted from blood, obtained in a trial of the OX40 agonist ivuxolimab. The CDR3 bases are TGTGCCAGCAGCCGACACCAACTCCCGGGGGGCCGGAGCACAGATACGCAGTATTTT. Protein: CASSRHQLPGGRSTDTQYF.